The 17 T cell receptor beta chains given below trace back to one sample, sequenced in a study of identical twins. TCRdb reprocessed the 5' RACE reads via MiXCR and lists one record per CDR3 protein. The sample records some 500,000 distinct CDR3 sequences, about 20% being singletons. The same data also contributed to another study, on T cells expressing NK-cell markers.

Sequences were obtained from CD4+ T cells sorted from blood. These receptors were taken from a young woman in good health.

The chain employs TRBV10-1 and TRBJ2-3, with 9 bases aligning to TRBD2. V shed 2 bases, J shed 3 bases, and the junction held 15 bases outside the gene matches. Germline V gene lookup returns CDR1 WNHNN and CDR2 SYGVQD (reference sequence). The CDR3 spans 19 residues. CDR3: CASSEPSTSGNPETDTQYF. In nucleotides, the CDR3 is TGCGCCAGCAGTGAGCCCTCGACTAGCGGCAACCCGGAGACAGATACGCAGTATTTT.

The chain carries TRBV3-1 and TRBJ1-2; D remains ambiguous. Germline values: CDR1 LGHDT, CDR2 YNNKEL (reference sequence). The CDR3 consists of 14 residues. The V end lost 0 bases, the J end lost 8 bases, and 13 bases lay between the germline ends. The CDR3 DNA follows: TGTGCCAGCAGCCAAGAATTGCGGGCGGGCGGCTACACCTTC. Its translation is CASSQELRAGGYTF.

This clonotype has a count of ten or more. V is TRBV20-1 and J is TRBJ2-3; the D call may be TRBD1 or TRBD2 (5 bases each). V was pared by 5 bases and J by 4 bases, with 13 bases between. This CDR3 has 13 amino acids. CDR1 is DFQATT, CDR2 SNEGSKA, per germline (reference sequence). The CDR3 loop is CSAAQMGADTQYF. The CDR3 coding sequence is TGCAGTGCTGCCCAGATGGGGGCAGATACGCAGTATTTT.

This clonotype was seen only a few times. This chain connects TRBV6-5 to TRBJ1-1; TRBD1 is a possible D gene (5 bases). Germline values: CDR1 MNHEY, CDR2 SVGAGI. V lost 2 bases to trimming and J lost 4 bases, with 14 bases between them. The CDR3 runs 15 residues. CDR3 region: CASSYVRGGGTEAFF. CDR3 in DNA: TGTGCCAGCAGTTACGTGCGGGGTGGGGGCACTGAAGCTTTCTTT.

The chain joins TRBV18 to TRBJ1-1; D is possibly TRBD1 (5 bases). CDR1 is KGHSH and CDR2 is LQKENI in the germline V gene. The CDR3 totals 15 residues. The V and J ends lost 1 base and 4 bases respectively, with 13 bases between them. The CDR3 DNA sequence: TGTGCCAGCTCACCACAGCGGGGGGAATCCACTGAAGCTTTCTTT. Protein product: CASSPQRGESTEAFF.

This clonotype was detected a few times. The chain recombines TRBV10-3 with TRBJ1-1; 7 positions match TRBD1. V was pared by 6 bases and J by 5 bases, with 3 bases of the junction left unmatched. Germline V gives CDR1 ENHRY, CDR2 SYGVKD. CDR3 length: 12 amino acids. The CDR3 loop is CAISEQGTEAFF. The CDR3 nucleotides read TGTGCCATCAGCGAACAGGGGACTGAAGCTTTCTTT.

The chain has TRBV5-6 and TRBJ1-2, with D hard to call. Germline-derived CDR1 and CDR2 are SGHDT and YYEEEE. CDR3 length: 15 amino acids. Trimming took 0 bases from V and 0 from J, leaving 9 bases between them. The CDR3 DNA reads TGTGCCAGCAGCTTGGGGGGATCTGCTAACTATGGCTACACCTTC. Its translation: CASSLGGSANYGYTF. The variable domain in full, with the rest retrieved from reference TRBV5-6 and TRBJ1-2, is DAGVTQSPTHLIKTRGQQVTLRCSPKSGHDTVSWYQQALGQGPQFIFQYYEEEERQRGNFPDRFSGHQFPNYSSELNVNALLLGDSALYLCASSLGGSANYGYTFGSGTRLTVV.

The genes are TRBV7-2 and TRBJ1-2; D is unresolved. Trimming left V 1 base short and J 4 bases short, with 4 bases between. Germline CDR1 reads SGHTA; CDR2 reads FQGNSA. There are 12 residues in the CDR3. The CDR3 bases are TGTGCCAGCAGCTTAGAAACCTATGGCTACACCTTC. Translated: CASSLETYGYTF.

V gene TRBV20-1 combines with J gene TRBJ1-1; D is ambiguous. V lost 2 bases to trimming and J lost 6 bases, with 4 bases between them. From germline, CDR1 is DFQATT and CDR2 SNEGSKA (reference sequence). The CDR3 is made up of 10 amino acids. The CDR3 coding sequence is TGCAGTGCTAGAAGGGCTGAAGCTTTCTTT. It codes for CSARRAEAFF.

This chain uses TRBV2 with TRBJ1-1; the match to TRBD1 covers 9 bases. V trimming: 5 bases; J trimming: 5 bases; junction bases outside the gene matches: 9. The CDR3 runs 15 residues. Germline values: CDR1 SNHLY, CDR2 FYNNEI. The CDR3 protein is CASSQIQGARTEAFF. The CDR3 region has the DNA TGTGCCAGCAGTCAAATACAGGGGGCGAGGACTGAAGCTTTCTTT.

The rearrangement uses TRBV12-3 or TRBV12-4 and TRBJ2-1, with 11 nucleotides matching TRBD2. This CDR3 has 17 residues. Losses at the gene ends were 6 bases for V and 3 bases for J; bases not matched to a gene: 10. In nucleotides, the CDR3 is TGTGCCAGCAGCCTCGGCACTAGCGGGGGTCTCTACAATGAGCAGTTCTTC. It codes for CASSLGTSGGLYNEQFF.

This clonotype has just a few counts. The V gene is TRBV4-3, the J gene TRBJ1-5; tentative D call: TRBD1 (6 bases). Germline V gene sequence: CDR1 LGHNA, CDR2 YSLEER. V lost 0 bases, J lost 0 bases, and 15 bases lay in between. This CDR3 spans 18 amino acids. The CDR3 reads CASSQDLQGGSSNQPQHF. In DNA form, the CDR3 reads TGCGCCAGCAGCCAAGATCTACAGGGAGGGAGTAGCAATCAGCCCCAGCATTTT.

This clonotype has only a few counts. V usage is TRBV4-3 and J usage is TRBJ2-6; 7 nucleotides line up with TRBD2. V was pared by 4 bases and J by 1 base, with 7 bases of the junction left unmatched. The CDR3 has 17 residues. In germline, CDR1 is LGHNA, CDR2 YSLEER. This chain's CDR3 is CASSLFWGGSGANVLTF. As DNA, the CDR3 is TGCGCCAGCAGCCTGTTTTGGGGAGGGTCTGGGGCCAACGTCCTGACTTTC.

The CDR3 spells CASSSFAQVDTQYF. CDR3 nucleotide sequence: TGTGCCAGCAGCTCCTTTGCGCAGGTGGATACGCAGTATTTT. The chain is built from TRBV7-2 and TRBJ2-3; D is uncertain. Trimming stripped 4 bases from V and 6 bases from J, with 14 bases between. Per the germline V gene, CDR1 is SGHTA and CDR2 is FQGNSA. This CDR3 spans 14 amino acids.

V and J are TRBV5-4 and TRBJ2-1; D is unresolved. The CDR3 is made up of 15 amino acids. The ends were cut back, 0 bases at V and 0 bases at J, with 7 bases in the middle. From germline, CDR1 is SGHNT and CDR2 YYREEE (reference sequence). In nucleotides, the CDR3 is TGTGCCAGCAGCTTGGCTCTGAGCTCCTACAATGAGCAGTTCTTC. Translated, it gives CASSLALSSYNEQFF.

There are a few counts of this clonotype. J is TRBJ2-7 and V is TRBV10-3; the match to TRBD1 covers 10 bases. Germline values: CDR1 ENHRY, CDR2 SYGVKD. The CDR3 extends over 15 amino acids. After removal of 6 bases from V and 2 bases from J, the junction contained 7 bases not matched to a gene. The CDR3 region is CAISHDRGHPYEQYF. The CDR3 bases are TGTGCCATCAGCCATGACAGGGGGCACCCCTACGAGCAGTACTTC.

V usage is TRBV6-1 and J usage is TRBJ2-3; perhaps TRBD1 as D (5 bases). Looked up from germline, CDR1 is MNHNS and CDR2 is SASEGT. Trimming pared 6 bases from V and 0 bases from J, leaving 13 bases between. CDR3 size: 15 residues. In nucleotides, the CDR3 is TGTGCCAGCAGCCAGGGATTCTTGAGCACAGATACGCAGTATTTT. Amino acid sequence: CASSQGFLSTDTQYF.